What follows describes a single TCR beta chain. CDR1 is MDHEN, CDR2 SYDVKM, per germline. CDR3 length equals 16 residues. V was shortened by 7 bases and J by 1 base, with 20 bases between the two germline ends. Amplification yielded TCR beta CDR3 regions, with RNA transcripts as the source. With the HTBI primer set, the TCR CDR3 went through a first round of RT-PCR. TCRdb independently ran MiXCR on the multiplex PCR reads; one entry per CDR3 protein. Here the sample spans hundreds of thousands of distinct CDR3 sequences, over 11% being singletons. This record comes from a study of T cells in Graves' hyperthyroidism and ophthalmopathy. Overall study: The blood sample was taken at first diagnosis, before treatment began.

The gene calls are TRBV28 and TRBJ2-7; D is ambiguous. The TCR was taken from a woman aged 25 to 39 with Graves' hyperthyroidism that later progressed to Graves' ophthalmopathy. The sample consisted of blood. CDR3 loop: CASTPPVGGKSYEQYF. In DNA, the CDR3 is TGTGCCAGCACCCCCCCTGTGGGCGGAAAATCCTACGAGCAGTACTTC.